This T cell receptor beta chain was recovered during a study of cytomegalovirus exposure and HLA in healthy donors. PCR used 60 Vbeta primers and 13 Jbeta primers. Libraries were prepared by immunoSEQ multiplex PCR; TCRdb keeps only in-frame clonotypes and omits some of them. In the table there are around 140,000 clones, around 79% of which are singletons. Germline V gene data show CDR1 as ENHRY and CDR2 as SYGVKD. This CDR3 has 13 amino acids. V gave up 7 bases and J gave up 3 bases, with 12 bases separating them. With regard to this clone: Antigen unknown.

Broader study findings: According to an earlier analysis, most TCR beta V segments yielded productive rearrangements about 87% or about 30% of the time.

Sequencing was carried out using PBMCs. The chain couples TRBV10-3 to TRBJ1-2, with D perhaps TRBD1 (5 bases). The sequence came from a woman between 35 and 50 years old in good health and CMV-seronegative. The CDR3 protein is CAITGDRDYGYTF. As DNA, the CDR3 is TGTGCCATCACGGGAGACAGAGACTATGGCTACACCTTC.